Each of the 11 T cell receptor beta chains below was sequenced from the same sample in a study of T cell responses to AZD1222 COVID-19 vaccine. Sequencing was performed with immunoSEQ multiplex PCR; in TCRdb, only in-frame clones are kept and a portion is missing. Of 150,000 to 180,000 clones listed, about nine tenths are singletons. This specimen was peripheral blood, taken on day 0 of AZD1222 vaccination. These receptors all come from an adult in good health.

This chain joins TRBV2 and TRBJ2-7; D unresolved. CDR3 size: 13 residues. Trimming left V 1 base short and J 4 bases short, with 8 bases between. The germline V gene encodes CDR1 SNHLY and CDR2 FYNNEI. The chain's CDR3 is CASSEVGWYEQYF. The CDR3 DNA is TGTGCCAGCAGTGAAGTGGGTTGGTACGAGCAGTACTTC.

The rearrangement uses TRBV27 and TRBJ2-7; TRBD1 agrees at 7 bases. The CDR3 consists of 14 residues. Trimming at V came to 5 bases and at J to 4 bases, leaving 8 bases not matched to a gene. The germline CDR1 and CDR2 sequences are MNHEY and SMNVEV (reference sequence). As DNA, the CDR3 is TGTGCCAGCAGTCTGACAGGGAGAGGGTACGAGCAGTACTTC. This translates into CASSLTGRGYEQYF.

This sequence joins TRBV5-1 and TRBJ2-5; a possible D gene is TRBD2 (5 bases). This CDR3 contains 14 residues. V was pared by 4 bases and J by 0 bases, with 10 bases between. From germline, CDR1 is SGHRS and CDR2 YFSETQ. The DNA for the CDR3 is TGCGCCAGCAGCCGGGAATCGTACCAAGAGACCCAGTACTTC. Protein product: CASSRESYQETQYF.

The genes are TRBV10-3 and TRBJ1-1; TRBD1 aligns across 11 bases. V lost 6 bases, J lost 3 bases, and 6 bases stayed unmatched. Germline CDR1 ENHRY, CDR2 SYGVKD. The CDR3 is made up of 15 amino acids. The CDR3 here is CAIRGGQGVYTEAFF. Here the CDR3 DNA reads TGTGCCATCAGGGGGGGACAGGGGGTATACACTGAAGCTTTCTTT.

Remarks on this clone: The junction departs from the called germline gene at one end, perhaps through a read error. Distinct nucleotide sequences in the sample also encode this CDR3. The chain couples TRBV27 to TRBJ2-3, with D possibly being TRBD1 (6 bases). The CDR3 extends over 14 amino acids. Germline CDR1 reads MNHEY; CDR2 reads SMNVEV (reference sequence). In nucleotides, the CDR3 is TGTGCCAGTAGTTTTCAGGGGCGGTGGGATACGCAGTATTTT. It is translated as CASSFQGRWDTQYF.

The chain carries TRBV12-3 or TRBV12-4 and TRBJ1-6, with a possible D match to TRBD1 (5 bases). CDR3 length: 13 residues. Trimming removed 6 bases at V and 7 bases at J, with 10 bases between. This CDR3 reads CASRQADNSPLHF. In DNA form, the CDR3 reads TGTGCCAGCAGACAGGCGGACAATTCACCCCTCCACTTT.

The chain recombines TRBV5-1 with TRBJ1-2, with D unresolved. The CDR3 loop spans 12 amino acids. The V gene's germline CDR1 is SGHRS and CDR2 YFSETQ. Deletions cut 4 bases from V and 1 base from J, with 5 bases between. The CDR3 bases are TGCGCCAGCAGCCGAGGTAACTATGGCTACACCTTC. Protein sequence: CASSRGNYGYTF.

The V gene is TRBV11-2, the J gene TRBJ2-5, with D uncertain. This CDR3 contains 15 residues. V lost 4 bases to trimming and J lost 5 bases, with 17 bases between them. Per the germline V gene, CDR1 is SGHAT and CDR2 is FQNNGV. CDR3 residues: CASSSWVEVGETQYF. Here the CDR3 DNA reads TGTGCCAGCAGCTCGTGGGTAGAGGTAGGCGAGACCCAGTACTTC.

This chain links TRBV28 with TRBJ1-2, with TRBD1 matching 10 bases. Germline CDR1 MDHEN, CDR2 SYDVKM. This CDR3 contains 13 residues. Trimming took 8 bases from V and 8 from J; bases not matched to a gene: 8. DNA for the CDR3: TGTGCCAGCCGGGGGGGGACAGGGGTCGGCTACACCTTC. Its protein product is CASRGGTGVGYTF.

This chain links TRBV4-3 with TRBJ1-3; D may be TRBD1 (5 bases). Per the germline V gene, CDR1 is LGHNA and CDR2 is YSLEER. The V end was cut by 0 bases, the J end by 0 bases, with 12 bases between. CDR3 size: 17 residues. The CDR3 bases are TGCGCCAGCAGCCAAGATGTAGGGGCTTACTCTGGAAACACCATATATTTT. Amino acids: CASSQDVGAYSGNTIYF.

The chain recombines TRBV3-1 (or the pseudogene TRBV3-2) with TRBJ1-2; 7 bases map to TRBD1. In germline, CDR1 is LGHDT, CDR2 YNNKEL (reference sequence). The CDR3 totals 16 residues. The junction had 13 bases not matched to a gene; V was cut back by 3 bases and J by 6 bases. The CDR3 DNA follows: TGTGCCAGCAGCCATGATACACGGGCAGGGGGTAATGGCTACACCTTC. It is translated as CASSHDTRAGGNGYTF.